This TCR beta chain was sequenced for a study of cytomegalovirus exposure and HLA in healthy donors. General observations from the study: Data from an earlier analysis indicated that most TCR beta V segments were productive either about 90% or about 30% of the time.

The study ran its PCR with 60 Vbeta and 13 Jbeta primers. Method: immunoSEQ multiplex PCR; TCRdb's copy keeps in-frame clones and lacks some. The sample has about 200,000 clones. The CDR3 runs to 14 residues. Germline loops: CDR1 MNHEY, CDR2 SVGAGI. V was trimmed by 5 bases and J by 7 bases, leaving 17 bases between them. Points on this clone: Its cognate antigen is unknown.

This clonotype originated in a woman aged 25 to 45 in good health and CMV-seropositive. Sequencing was performed on PBMCs. This rearrangement joins TRBV6-5 to TRBJ1-2, with D uncertain. CDR3 DNA sequence: TGTGCCAGCAGTACCGGCGGTTATATAGGTGGCTACACCTTC. This encodes CASSTGGYIGGYTF.